The 5 T cell receptor beta chains below were found in one sample sequenced in a study of blood T cell repertoires in COVID-19. Using immunoSEQ multiplex PCR, the repertoire was profiled, and TCRdb retains in-frame clones only, with some absent. Of around 290,000 clones listed, approximately 88% are singletons. Sequencing used PBMCs or T cells enriched from blood (not recorded which). Receptor source: a woman aged 40 to 55 who had recovered from COVID-19.

The chain couples TRBV5-1 to TRBJ1-1, with a possible D match to TRBD1 (5 bases). In germline, CDR1 is SGHRS, CDR2 YFSETQ. The CDR3 extends over 15 amino acids. V lost 4 bases, J lost 1 base, and 14 bases lay in between. In DNA, the CDR3 is TGCGCCAGCAGCCCGATAGGACATCCGAACACTGAAGCTTTCTTT. Translation: CASSPIGHPNTEAFF.

The V and J genes are TRBV30 and TRBJ2-1; D not resolved. Germline lookup yields CDR1 GTSNPN and CDR2 SVGIG (reference sequence). This CDR3 is 13 amino acids long. The ends were cut back, 4 bases at V and 3 bases at J, with 10 bases in the middle. CDR3 nucleotide sequence: TGTGCCTGGATTGTTGCCGGCTACAATGAGCAGTTCTTC. It yields the protein CAWIVAGYNEQFF.

The V gene is TRBV4-1, the J gene TRBJ1-1; possible D gene TRBD1, 5 bases. Per the germline V gene, CDR1 is MGHRA and CDR2 is YSYEKL. The V gene lost 4 bases and the J gene lost 1 base, with 10 bases spanning the gap. The CDR3 has 14 amino acids. This chain's CDR3 is CASSRTWGNTEAFF. CDR3 coding DNA: TGCGCCAGCAGCCGGACATGGGGGAACACTGAAGCTTTCTTT.

This clone was detected a few times. The chain is built from TRBV7-6 and TRBJ2-7; D is ambiguous. The CDR3 extends over 14 amino acids. Germline V gene lookup returns CDR1 SGHVS and CDR2 FNYEAQ. V was cut by 5 bases and J by 9 bases, with 20 bases left in between. The CDR3, as DNA: TGTGCCAGCAGCCCCCGGGTGACGAGCGTAAGGCAGTACTTC. Protein sequence: CASSPRVTSVRQYF.

This clone was recorded only once. This chain connects TRBV2 to TRBJ1-6, with TRBD1 matching 7 bases. J lost 7 bases, V lost 7 bases, and 4 bases had no gene match. CDR1 SNHLY and CDR2 FYNNEI come from the germline V gene. The CDR3 has 13 amino acids. The CDR3 reads CASIRQGNSPLHF. The CDR3, as DNA: TGTGCCAGCATTAGACAGGGAAATTCACCCCTCCACTTT.